The 14 T cell receptor beta chains below were found in one sample sequenced in a study of OX40 agonist ivuxolimab in advanced cancers. The table came from immunoSEQ multiplex PCR; TCRdb's copy has only in-frame clones and leaves some out. The table has more than 65,000 clones, about 86% seen once. The sample here was CD4+ or CD8+ T cells sorted from blood, taken in a trial of the OX40 agonist ivuxolimab. The receptors were sampled from an adult with an advanced solid tumor such as melanoma, head and neck, liver or kidney cancer.

The rearrangement links TRBV28 to TRBJ1-5; D gene ambiguous. With 7 bases removed from V and 4 bases from J, the gap between germline ends came to 23 bases. The germline V gene encodes CDR1 MDHEN and CDR2 SYDVKM. The CDR3 is 17 residues long. Written as DNA, the CDR3 is TGTGCCAGCACCACAAAACGGACGGCCGGAGGGAATCAGCCCCAGCATTTT. Residues: CASTTKRTAGGNQPQHF.

The rearrangement uses TRBV4-3 and TRBJ1-4, with D unresolved. CDR1 and CDR2 (germline): LGHNA, YSLEER. This CDR3 has 17 amino acids. Trimming stripped 2 bases from V and 7 bases from J, with 20 bases between. Here the CDR3 DNA reads TGCGCCAGCAGCCAACAAGTCGGGCAGGCCTGGGCTGAAAAACTGTTTTTT. Amino acid sequence: CASSQQVGQAWAEKLFF.

This clone is a singleton in its sample. V and J are TRBV9 and TRBJ2-1; the D is unclear. The length of the CDR3 is 13 residues. Germline CDR1 SGDLS, CDR2 YYNGEE. Trimming shortened V by 4 bases and J by 10 bases, and 15 bases separated the two germline ends. CDR3 sequence (DNA): TGTGCCAGCAGCCCCCTCAGATCAGGCGAGCAGTTCTTC. Residues: CASSPLRSGEQFF. The full variable domain, in which reference TRBV9 and TRBJ2-1 provide the parts outside the CDR3, is DSGVTQTPKHLITATGQRVTLRCSPRSGDLSVYWYQQSLDQGLQFLIQYYNGEERAKGNILERFSAQQFPDLHSELNLSSLELGDSALYFCASSPLRSGEQFFGPGTRLTVL.

The genes are TRBV13 and TRBJ2-1; 11 bases match TRBD2. V was pared by 5 bases and J by 8 bases, with 8 bases of the junction left unmatched. Germline loops: CDR1 PRHDT, CDR2 FYEKMQ (reference sequence). The CDR3 is made up of 15 amino acids. The CDR3 loop is CASSLRLAGLDEQFF. The CDR3 DNA sequence: TGTGCCAGCAGCCTTCGACTAGCGGGATTGGATGAGCAGTTCTTC.

Only a few counts were recorded for this clone. Mismatch with germline at one junction end may stem from a read error. The chain uses TRBV2 and TRBJ1-2; D not resolved. The CDR3 spans 13 residues. Germline loops: CDR1 SNHLY, CDR2 FYNNEI. The CDR3 DNA reads TGTGCCAGCAGTGAAGCACCCGGCGGGTCCTCCGCCTTC. Translating gives CASSEAPGGSSAF. The full variable domain, its missing parts supplied by reference TRBV2 and TRBJ1-2, is EPEVTQTPSHQVTQMGQEVILRCVPISNHLYFYWYRQILGQKVEFLVSFYNNEISEKSEIFDDQFSVERPDGSNFTLKIRSTKLEDSAMYFCASSEAPGGSSAFGSGTRLTVV.

The chain recombines TRBV7-2 with TRBJ2-5; D might be TRBD1 (6 bases). The last part of the DNA fits TRBJ2-7 better; the J call may be wrong. Germline V lookup: CDR1 SGHTA, CDR2 FQGNSA. The CDR3 is 17 amino acids. The CDR3 bases are TGTGCCAGCAGCTTAGTTGGGGGACATCTAAGCTCCTACGAGCAGTACTTC. Residues: CASSLVGGHLSSYEQYF.

This sequence joins TRBV11-3 and TRBJ2-5; 9 bases fit TRBD2. CDR1 and CDR2 (germline): SGHNT, YENEEA. The J segment lost 7 bases and the V segment lost 0 bases, leaving 18 bases of the junction unmatched. There are 19 residues in the CDR3. The CDR3 DNA sequence: TGTGCCAGCAGCTTAGATCCGGGCGGAGCGGGAGGACCCTTACGGACCCAGTACTTC. Translating gives CASSLDPGGAGGPLRTQYF. Drawing the rest from reference TRBV11-3 and TRBJ2-5, the complete variable domain is EAGVVQSPRYKIIEKKQPVAFWCNPISGHNTLYWYLQNLGQGPELLIRYENEEAVDDSQLPKDRFSAERLKGVDSTLKIQPAELGDSAVYLCASSLDPGGAGGPLRTQYFGPGTRLLVL.

This clone came up once. The chain carries TRBV21-1 and TRBJ1-1; the table's D call TRBD1 went unverified against the DNA. TRBV21-1 is a recognized pseudogene. This CDR3 is built from 13 residues. The CDR3 here is CASSQRGDREAFF. In DNA form, the CDR3 reads TGTGCCAGCAGCCAAAGGGGTGACAGGGAAGCTTTCTTT.

The chain links TRBV7-2 to TRBJ2-7; 8 bases match TRBD2. With 5 bases clipped from V and 4 bases from J, the junction kept 4 bases outside the gene matches. The germline V gene has CDR1 SGHTA and CDR2 FQGNSA. The CDR3 runs 13 residues. As DNA, the CDR3 is TGTGCCAGCAGCCCAACTAGCGGATACGAGCAGTACTTC. It is translated as CASSPTSGYEQYF.

The rearrangement uses TRBV19 and TRBJ1-5; D may be TRBD1 (5 bases). CDR1 and CDR2 from the germline V gene are LNHDA and SQIVND (reference sequence). This CDR3 has 15 residues. V gave up 7 bases and J gave up 4 bases, with 17 bases separating them. The CDR3 spells CASTYGGSGNQPQHF. For the CDR3, the DNA is TGTGCCAGTACCTATGGGGGGTCGGGGAATCAGCCCCAGCATTTT.

The chain joins TRBV7-9 to TRBJ2-7; 7 nucleotides match TRBD1. The CDR3 sequence is 13 residues long. The V gene end was trimmed by 3 bases and the J gene end by 4 bases; junction bases not matched to a gene: 3. Germline CDR1 reads SEHNR; CDR2 reads FQNEAQ (reference sequence). CDR3 protein: CASSLGQLYEQYF. In DNA, the CDR3 is TGTGCCAGCAGCTTGGGACAGCTTTACGAGCAGTACTTC.

This chain joins TRBV14 and TRBJ2-1; no definite D call. Per the germline V gene, CDR1 is SGHDN and CDR2 is FVKESK. The germline V and J ends were trimmed by 1 base and 6 bases, with 16 bases remaining between them. The CDR3 sequence is 16 residues long. Written as DNA, the CDR3 is TGTGCCAGCAGCCAAGCTCTGCGAATACTGGGCAATGAGCAGTTCTTC. It translates to CASSQALRILGNEQFF.

V and J are TRBV7-3 and TRBJ2-5, with D perhaps given as TRBD1 or TRBD2 (5 bases each). CDR1 is SGHTA, CDR2 FQGTGA, per germline. The CDR3 sequence is 14 residues long. The V gene lost 5 bases and the J gene lost 2 bases, with 12 bases spanning the gap. The CDR3 bases are TGTGCCAGCAGCCCAGGTGGGGGACAAGAGACCCAGTACTTC. Its protein product is CASSPGGGQETQYF.

This rearrangement joins TRBV7-2 to TRBJ1-4; D is unresolved. CDR1 SGHTA and CDR2 FQGNSA come from the germline V gene. The CDR3 sequence is 14 residues long. Trimming cost V 6 bases and J 0 bases, with 8 bases left between them. The CDR3 loop reads CASSPGATNEKLFF. DNA of the CDR3: TGTGCCAGCAGTCCCGGGGCAACTAATGAAAAACTGTTTTTT.